These 23 T cell receptor beta chains originate from one sample sequenced in a study of OX40 agonist ivuxolimab in advanced cancers. TCRdb's table, derived via immunoSEQ multiplex PCR, lists solely in-frame clones and lacks some. The table includes approximately 80,000 clones, approximately 90% detected once. This sample comprised CD4+ or CD8+ T cells sorted from blood, obtained in a trial of the OX40 agonist ivuxolimab. The source is an adult with an advanced solid tumor such as melanoma, head and neck, liver or kidney cancer.

V usage is TRBV27 and J usage is TRBJ2-7; D possibly corresponds to TRBD2 (6 bases). The CDR3 loop spans 14 amino acids. Trimming left V 8 bases short and J 0 bases short, with 14 bases between. Germline V CDR1 and CDR2: MNHEY, SMNVEV (reference sequence). The CDR3 bases are TGTGCCAGCCGTAGGAGGGAGAGCTCCTACGAGCAGTACTTC. Amino acid sequence: CASRRRESSYEQYF.

This clone was seen just once. The gene calls are TRBV6-1 and TRBJ1-5; possible D gene TRBD1, 5 bases. V was cut by 0 bases and J by 2 bases, with 14 bases left in between. Germline CDR1 MNHNS, CDR2 SASEGT. The CDR3 contains 17 residues. CDR3 in DNA: TGTGCCAGCAGTGAAGCGACATCCGGGGCGGGCAATCAGCCCCAGCATTTT. It codes for CASSEATSGAGNQPQHF.

The J gene is TRBJ1-1, the V gene TRBV6-1; D is unresolved. Germline V gene lookup returns CDR1 MNHNS and CDR2 SASEGT. V dropped 10 bases and J dropped 7 bases, with 22 bases sitting between them. The CDR3 loop spans 14 amino acids. CDR3 bases: TGTGCCACCTCCCGGTCGGGGAATGAAGGTGAAGCTTTCTTT. Amino acid sequence: CATSRSGNEGEAFF.

The chain couples TRBV7-8 to TRBJ2-7; no clear D gene. Between the trimmed V and J ends, which lost 5 bases and 0 bases, there was a span of 11 bases. Germline CDR1 SGHVS, CDR2 FQNEAQ. The CDR3 is made up of 14 amino acids. The CDR3 is CASSPLLSSYEQYF. CDR3 bases: TGTGCCAGCAGCCCTCTTTTAAGCTCCTACGAGCAGTACTTC.

The chain employs TRBV11-1 and TRBJ2-7; either TRBD1 or TRBD2 may supply D (5 bases each). The V gene lost 6 bases and the J gene lost 3 bases, with 21 bases spanning the gap. The germline V gene encodes CDR1 SGHAT and CDR2 FQDESV (reference sequence). The CDR3 is made up of 16 amino acids. The CDR3 region is CASRQTGPSSRYEQYF. The CDR3 DNA follows: TGTGCCAGCAGGCAGACGGGACCCTCAAGCCGCTACGAGCAGTACTTC.

This clone was counted a single time. This chain joins TRBV9 and TRBJ1-4; unclear D gene. Trimming pared 0 bases from V and 4 bases from J, leaving 10 bases between. Germline V CDR1 and CDR2: SGDLS, YYNGEE. The CDR3 has 15 residues. The CDR3: CASSVGAGDNEKLFF. The CDR3 nucleotides read TGTGCCAGCAGCGTAGGGGCAGGCGATAATGAAAAACTGTTTTTT.

For the CDR3, the DNA is TGTGCCAGCACCCTACGGGCCTCACCGGGTCCAGAGACCCAGTACTTC. Amino acids: CASTLRASPGPETQYF. This chain links TRBV11-2 with TRBJ2-5; D remains unclear. V lost 7 bases and J lost 4, with 22 bases in between. This CDR3 spans 16 amino acids. CDR1 and CDR2 (germline): SGHAT, FQNNGV.

With respect to this clone: The same CDR3 also results from other DNA sequences found in this sample. The chain recombines TRBV9 with TRBJ2-2; D remains unclear. The CDR3 runs 14 residues. Germline V gives CDR1 SGDLS, CDR2 YYNGEE. The V end lost 0 bases, the J end lost 5 bases, and 8 bases lay between the germline ends. The CDR3 sequence: CASSVGVGTGELFF. DNA of the CDR3: TGTGCCAGCAGCGTAGGGGTAGGGACCGGGGAGCTGTTTTTT. Based on the CDR3 plus reference TRBV9 and TRBJ2-2, the full variable domain is DSGVTQTPKHLITATGQRVTLRCSPRSGDLSVYWYQQSLDQGLQFLIQYYNGEERAKGNILERFSAQQFPDLHSELNLSSLELGDSALYFCASSVGVGTGELFFGEGSRLTVL.

This chain links TRBV19 with TRBJ2-1, with 8 nucleotides matching TRBD1. This CDR3 is built from 12 residues. J lost 9 bases, V lost 6 bases, and 4 bases had no gene match. Germline CDR1 reads LNHDA; CDR2 reads SQIVND (reference sequence). The CDR3: CASSQGAFEQFF. CDR3 nucleotide sequence: TGTGCCAGTAGCCAGGGGGCCTTTGAGCAGTTCTTC.

The J gene is TRBJ1-4, the V gene TRBV19; D not resolved. The germline CDR1 and CDR2 sequences are LNHDA and SQIVND (reference sequence). The CDR3 covers 11 residues. The V end was cut by 5 bases, the J end by 11 bases, with 9 bases between. CDR3 sequence: CASSSFAKLFF. The CDR3 nucleotides are TGTGCCAGTAGTTCCTTTGCGAAACTGTTTTTT.

The rearrangement joins TRBV10-1 to TRBJ1-4; D gene uncertain. This CDR3 contains 14 residues. Germline V CDR1 and CDR2: WNHNN, SYGVQD (reference sequence). The V and J ends lost 0 bases and 5 bases respectively, with 7 bases between them. Written as DNA, the CDR3 is TGCGCCAGCAGTGAGTCCCTCAACAATGAAAAACTGTTTTTT. It encodes CASSESLNNEKLFF.

The chain is built from TRBV19 and TRBJ1-5; D not certain. CDR1 LNHDA and CDR2 SQIVND come from the germline V gene (reference sequence). V lost 5 bases, J lost 4 bases, and 6 bases lay in between. The CDR3 runs to 12 residues. The CDR3 loop reads CASSPGNQPQHF. CDR3 DNA: TGTGCCAGTAGTCCGGGGAATCAGCCCCAGCATTTT.

The chain has TRBV11-3 and TRBJ2-3; D is undetermined. The V and J ends lost 0 bases and 0 bases respectively, with 16 bases between them. The germline V gene has CDR1 SGHNT and CDR2 YENEEA. This CDR3 spans 18 amino acids. The CDR3 reads CASSLDSGPSASTDTQYF. The CDR3 DNA sequence: TGTGCCAGCAGCTTAGATTCCGGGCCCTCGGCTAGCACAGATACGCAGTATTTT.

The V call is TRBV5-6, the J call TRBJ2-1, with D perhaps assigned TRBD1 or TRBD2 (5 bases each). The V gene lost 4 bases and the J gene lost 8 bases, with 19 bases spanning the gap. The germline V gene encodes CDR1 SGHDT and CDR2 YYEEEE. The CDR3 spans 15 residues. The CDR3 spells CASSLRDPRRDEQFF. CDR3 bases: TGTGCCAGCAGCCTCAGGGACCCCAGGCGGGATGAGCAGTTCTTC.

CDR3 amino acids: CASSQPGQSNTIYF. The DNA of the CDR3 is TGTGCCAGCAGTCAACCGGGACAGTCAAACACCATATATTTT. This rearrangement joins TRBV6-6 to TRBJ1-3; 7 bases agree with TRBD1. The CDR3 has 14 amino acids. With V trimmed by 5 bases and J by 6 bases, 7 bases remained unmatched. CDR1 is MNHNY and CDR2 is SVGAGI in the germline V gene (reference sequence).

This clone has more than one count but fewer than ten. This sequence joins TRBV30 and TRBJ1-2, with TRBD1 matching over 7 bases. The V segment lost 3 bases and the J segment 0 bases; nucleotides outside the gene matches: 7. The germline V gene has CDR1 GTSNPN and CDR2 SVGIG (reference sequence). The CDR3 sequence is 15 residues long. DNA of the CDR3: TGTGCCTGGAGAGCGGGACAGCCAGCTAACTATGGCTACACCTTC. Translating gives CAWRAGQPANYGYTF.

The chain joins TRBV30 to TRBJ1-3, with D perhaps TRBD1 (6 bases). Germline V CDR1 and CDR2: GTSNPN, SVGIG (reference sequence). This CDR3 region has 13 residues. V shed 8 bases and J shed 0 bases, with 11 bases lying between them. CDR3 in amino acids: CAGKGGSGNTIYF. The CDR3 nucleotides are TGTGCCGGAAAAGGGGGCTCTGGAAACACCATATATTTT.

The genes are TRBV7-6 and TRBJ2-1; 9 bases fit TRBD2. The germline V gene encodes CDR1 SGHVS and CDR2 FNYEAQ. CDR3 length equals 15 residues. Trimming removed 5 bases from V and 2 bases from J; junction bases left unmatched: 4. The CDR3: CASSLSGGTYNEQFF. DNA of the CDR3: TGTGCCAGCAGCCTCAGCGGGGGGACCTACAATGAGCAGTTCTTC.

The V call is TRBV28, the J call TRBJ2-7; no clear D. Between the trimmed V and J ends, which lost 8 bases and 7 bases, there was a span of 12 bases. The CDR3 covers 11 residues. CDR1 is MDHEN, CDR2 SYDVKM, per germline. CDR3 in amino acids: CASFRYDEQYF. CDR3 coding DNA: TGTGCCAGCTTCCGCTACGATGAGCAGTACTTC.

The rearrangement uses TRBV27 and TRBJ1-1; tentatively, D is TRBD1 (5 bases). The CDR3 consists of 17 residues. The V gene's germline CDR1 is MNHEY and CDR2 SMNVEV (reference sequence). Trimming removed 1 base from V and 0 bases from J, with 15 bases in between. In nucleotides, the CDR3 is TGTGCCAGCAGTTTATTTTTTTCTCGAGGGGTGAACACTGAAGCTTTCTTT. Its protein is CASSLFFSRGVNTEAFF.

This rearrangement joins TRBV5-1 to TRBJ1-4, with TRBD1 as a possible D gene (5 bases). Trimming left V 6 bases short and J 5 bases short, with 11 bases between. The CDR3 sequence is 13 residues long. Germline V CDR1 and CDR2: SGHRS, YFSETQ. The CDR3 region is CASTRDLNEKLFF. The DNA of the CDR3 is TGCGCCAGCACCAGGGACTTAAATGAAAAACTGTTTTTT.

The chain carries TRBV7-9 and TRBJ1-5; D remains ambiguous. V lost 5 bases, J lost 0 bases, and 8 bases lay in between. CDR3 length equals 14 residues. Per germline, CDR1 SEHNR and CDR2 FQNEAQ (reference sequence). CDR3 region: CASSHWGSNQPQHF. CDR3 bases: TGTGCCAGCAGCCACTGGGGTAGCAATCAGCCCCAGCATTTT.

In its sample, this clone was seen once. V and J are TRBV5-4 and TRBJ1-2, with a possible D match to TRBD1 (5 bases). With 2 bases removed from V and 4 bases from J, the gap between germline ends came to 12 bases. Looked up from germline, CDR1 is SGHNT and CDR2 is YYREEE (reference sequence). The CDR3 is 14 residues long. The CDR3 reads CASSFLRGPYGYTF. The CDR3 DNA reads TGTGCCAGCAGCTTTCTTCGGGGACCCTATGGCTACACCTTC.